This T cell receptor beta chain was sequenced in a study of T cell responses to AZD1222 COVID-19 vaccine (dated by TCRdb to about 2021). As for the study more broadly: TCR sequencing covered approximately 230 trial participants: around 210 given two doses of AZD1222 and 26 given two doses of MenACWY control vaccine. Enrollment into the trials was organized by age into subgroups of 18-55, 56-69 and 70-plus years, and those subgroups contained 148, 28 and 57 TCR-sequenced participants, respectively.

The CDR3 regions of human TCRbeta chains were analyzed by immunosequencing. The paper's data handling went like this. TCRs in the repertoires were compared against a reference library of SARS-CoV-2-specific TCRs that had been generated with the MIRA antigen-specificity platform. Breadth was defined as the fraction of unique TCRs that were SARS-CoV-2-associated, and depth was defined as the fraction of total T cells that were SARS-CoV-2-associated. Using the MIRA data, every spike-specific TCR was mapped to the spike region that the TCR reacted to and assigned to either a CD4 or a CD8 class. Log10-transformed breadth and depth values were compared by one-way ANOVA with Sidak's multiple comparisons tests. TCRdb stores this immuneACCESS table with in-frame sequences only. Part of the clones is absent; in the studies checked, under half of the shortfall reflects unresolved V genes, and no reason is known for the rest. The V and J calls and clone size are taken from that table; D and trimming were inferred from the DNA. The sample has over 120,000 clones on record, around 84% of them singletons. Roughly 5.1% of the sample is in the top ten clones.

Trimming takes 4 bases from V and 1 base from J, and the germline ends sit 7 bases apart. The germline V gene (reference sequence) provides CDR1 LGHDT and CDR2 YNNKEL. Including cysteine and phenylalanine, the CDR3 has 13 amino acids. Solely the CDR3 DNA is kept, with 39 bases framed from the first base. Here is what the overall study found, with its caveats: Participants were mostly white British, with more females than males. The authors suggested clonal diversity may have been underestimated. Because no samples from the day 14 peak response were available, repertoires could be characterized only after the peak T cell response. Reportedly, close to half of the unique spike-specific TCRs recognized epitopes lying outside the regions that are mutated in the B.1.351 and B.1.1.7 variants. The 56-69-year group was small, and its depth increase did not reach significance, likely because of low power. The whole spike protein was spanned by vaccine-associated CD4 TCRs, and dominant responses were seen in regions 160-218 and 743-854. After two AZD1222 doses, both the breadth and the depth of spike-specific TCRs were significantly higher than at day 0 and than in MenACWY recipients. Conclusions about previously exposed vaccinees are limited because only five to seven AZD1222 recipients were SARS-CoV-2 seropositive at baseline.

According to the study, the label for this sample's time point signals: about 28 days (+/-7) after the second vaccine dose. AZD1222 recipients with second doses at about 4 weeks or about 12 weeks were pooled, because spike-specific TCR depth and breadth did not differ between schedules. Samples from vaccinated people were obtained from the UK trials COV001 and COV002, which included a single-blind randomized controlled phase 2/3 trial of AZD1222 (ChAdOx1 nCoV-19) in healthy adults. Trial participant PBMC samples were collected at day 0 and day 28 after the second dose for TCRbeta chain sequencing. In the case of this clone: It has no known antigen specificity. No much larger clone exists at a distance of one base, and base qualities are not known.

The rearrangement joined TRBV3-1 (or the pseudogene TRBV3-2) to TRBJ1-1, with the D gene uncertain. Specimen: peripheral blood, collected 28 days after the second AZD1222 dose. The origin of this receptor is an adult who received the AZD1222 COVID-19 vaccine. The CDR3 region has the sequence CASSLRENTEAFF. DNA sequence: TGTGCCAGCAGCCTCCGGGAGAACACTGAAGCTTTCTTT.